These T cell receptor beta chains were read from a single sample in a study of T-cell memory formation after mild COVID-19. TCRdb reanalysed the 5' RACE reads using MiXCR and keeps one entry per CDR3 protein. The table has roughly 280,000 distinct CDR3 sequences, around 15% seen once. Material for sequencing was PBMCs or a T cell subset sorted from them (not recorded which). All receptors come from a man aged 18-30 years who had mild COVID-19 (a few samples of this study predate the infection). Cell type and time point are not known. The CDR3 runs from the conserved cysteine through the conserved F or W. A D gene is named only where the DNA matches it firmly. Clone size is stated in some rows and not others, as once, few, many or a class when expanded.

v_call	clone_size	j_call	d_call	cdr3_aa	cdr3_nt
TRBV7-2	few	TRBJ2-7	NA	CASNPGLGMGYEQYF	TGTGCCAGCAATCCAGGGCTTGGGATGGGCTACGAGCAGTACTTC
TRBV6-1	NA	TRBJ1-2	NA	CSSRTGGRDYGYTF	TGTTCCAGCAGGACGGGTGGCAGAGACTATGGCTACACCTTC
TRBV4-2	NA	TRBJ1-5	NA	CASSQDGQPYQPQHF	TGTGCCAGCAGCCAAGATGGACAGCCATATCAGCCCCAGCATTTT
TRBV6-5	NA	TRBJ2-7	TRBD1	CASSETGTGNPYEQYF	TGTGCCAGCAGTGAAACCGGGACAGGGAATCCCTACGAGCAGTACTTC
TRBV12-3/TRBV12-4	NA	TRBJ1-5	NA	CASTLGTGQPQHF	TGTGCCAGCACCCTGGGTACGGGGCAGCCCCAGCATTTT
TRBV6-5	NA	TRBJ1-2	TRBD1	CASSKGQYYGYTF	TGTGCCAGCAGTAAGGGACAGTACTATGGCTACACCTTC
TRBV30	many	TRBJ1-5	NA	CAWSAQGDQPQHF	TGTGCCTGGAGTGCACAGGGCGATCAGCCCCAGCATTTT
TRBV4-2	NA	TRBJ2-5	NA	CASSQEGVAETQYF	TGTGCCAGCAGCCAAGAGGGGGTCGCGGAGACCCAGTACTTC
TRBV20-1	few	TRBJ2-5	NA	CSAEPGRGSETQYF	TGCAGTGCTGAGCCGGGACGAGGGTCGGAGACCCAGTACTTC
TRBV6-5	NA	TRBJ1-4	NA	CASSYSSVNEKLFF	TGTGCCAGCAGTTACTCCTCAGTTAATGAAAAACTGTTTTTT
TRBV10-3	few	TRBJ2-3	NA	CAIRNDGLSDTQYF	TGTGCCATCAGGAATGATGGGTTGTCAGATACGCAGTATTTT
TRBV20-1	few	TRBJ1-2	TRBD1	CSAPTGGRGYTF	TGCAGTGCCCCGACAGGGGGGAGAGGCTACACCTTC
TRBV7-9	NA	TRBJ2-5	NA	CASSSPDAQETQYF	TGTGCCAGCAGCTCCCCGGACGCCCAAGAGACCCAGTACTTC
TRBV5-4	few	TRBJ2-1	TRBD2	CASSSLLAGGMDEQFF	TGTGCCAGCAGCTCCCTACTAGCGGGGGGAATGGATGAGCAGTTCTTC
TRBV5-1	NA	TRBJ1-1	NA	CASSLVGAGNTEAFF	TGCGCCAGCAGCTTGGTTGGGGCCGGGAACACTGAAGCTTTCTTT
TRBV6-5	NA	TRBJ2-3	TRBD2	CASSYRLAGDTQYF	TGTGCCAGCAGTTACCGACTAGCGGGGGATACGCAGTATTTT
TRBV30	NA	TRBJ2-2	TRBD1	CASPTGNTGELIF	TGTGCCTCCCCGACAGGGAACACCGGGGAGCTGATTTTT
TRBV4-3	NA	TRBJ1-2	NA	CASSQGYNYGYTF	TGCGCCAGCAGCCAAGGATATAACTATGGCTACACCTTC
TRBV5-1	few	TRBJ1-2	TRBD1	CASSFSGTGGFGGYTF	TGCGCCAGCAGCTTCTCCGGGACAGGGGGCTTTGGTGGCTACACCTTC
TRBV5-1	NA	TRBJ1-1	NA	CASSARGGDTEAFF	TGCGCCAGCAGCGCCAGGGGAGGGGACACTGAAGCTTTCTTT
TRBV4-1	NA	TRBJ2-1	TRBD1	CASSQDSGGGYNEQFF	TGCGCCAGCAGCCAAGATTCAGGGGGCGGTTACAATGAGCAGTTCTTC
TRBV7-6	few	TRBJ1-2	NA	CASSLQAGEGYGYTF	TGTGCCAGCAGCCTACAGGCTGGGGAGGGCTATGGCTACACCTTC
TRBV5-1	few	TRBJ2-1	TRBD2	CASSLVRAGVGNEQFF	TGCGCCAGCAGCTTGGTTCGAGCGGGGGTAGGCAATGAGCAGTTCTTC
TRBV6-5	few	TRBJ2-3	NA	CASRAAGTDTQYF	TGTGCCAGCAGGGCCGCGGGCACAGATACGCAGTATTTT
TRBV6-5	NA	TRBJ2-2	NA	CASTLQPGLSGELFF	TGTGCCAGCACCCTTCAACCAGGGCTCTCCGGGGAGCTGTTTTTT
TRBV6-6	few	TRBJ2-2	NA	CASTYFGGNTGELFF	TGTGCCAGCACCTATTTCGGGGGGAACACCGGGGAGCTGTTTTTT
TRBV7-2	few	TRBJ1-1	NA	CASRGGNWNTEAFF	TGTGCCAGCAGAGGGGGTAACTGGAACACTGAAGCTTTCTTT
TRBV7-9	NA	TRBJ2-1	NA	CASSLLVNEQFF	TGTGCCAGCAGCTTATTAGTTAATGAGCAGTTCTTC
TRBV6-5	many	TRBJ2-2	NA	CASHGVTGELFF	TGTGCCAGCCACGGGGTCACCGGGGAGCTGTTTTTT
TRBV6-1	NA	TRBJ1-4	TRBD1	CASRGQGPEKLFF	TGTGCCAGCAGGGGACAGGGCCCGGAAAAACTGTTTTTT
TRBV28	few	TRBJ1-6	TRBD1	CASSSGQSNSPLHF	TGTGCCAGCAGTTCGGGACAGAGTAATTCACCCCTCCACTTT
TRBV24-1	NA	TRBJ1-5	NA	CATSDSRLGRNQPQHF	TGTGCCACCAGTGATTCCCGTCTAGGGCGGAATCAGCCCCAGCATTTT
TRBV2	few	TRBJ1-5	NA	CASRARTGLNQPQHF	TGTGCCAGCAGGGCCCGGACGGGTCTCAATCAGCCCCAGCATTTT
TRBV6-5	NA	TRBJ2-5	NA	CASSFGLKETQYF	TGTGCCAGCAGTTTTGGGCTTAAAGAGACCCAGTACTTC
TRBV7-9	few	TRBJ2-1	NA	CASSLVAGREQFF	TGTGCCAGCAGCTTAGTCGCGGGTCGGGAGCAGTTCTTC
TRBV7-8	many	TRBJ2-7	TRBD1	CASSLGTGPYEQYF	TGTGCCAGCAGCTTAGGGACAGGGCCCTACGAGCAGTACTTC
TRBV7-9	NA	TRBJ2-1	NA	CASNPLRDEQFF	TGTGCCAGCAACCCCCTTAGGGATGAGCAGTTCTTC
TRBV29-1	few	TRBJ2-1	NA	CSVDRVSRNEQFF	TGCAGCGTTGACAGGGTATCTCGTAATGAGCAGTTCTTC
TRBV7-9	few	TRBJ2-4	TRBD1	CASSLGQTKNIQYF	TGTGCCAGCAGCCTGGGACAGACCAAAAACATTCAGTACTTC
TRBV6-4	few	TRBJ2-3	NA	CASSSTRSRNTQYF	TGTGCCAGCAGTTCGACTAGATCGAGGAATACGCAGTATTTT
TRBV11-2	few	TRBJ2-3	NA	CASSFGPGDTQYF	TGTGCCAGCAGCTTCGGACCGGGGGATACGCAGTATTTT
TRBV7-2	few	TRBJ2-2	TRBD2	CASSGGANTGELFF	TGTGCCAGCAGCGGGGGGGCGAACACCGGGGAGCTGTTTTTT
TRBV5-1	NA	TRBJ2-7	TRBD1	CASSLWDRNYEQYF	TGCGCCAGCAGCTTATGGGACAGAAATTACGAGCAGTACTTC
TRBV20-1	few	TRBJ1-6	NA	CSARSGVNSPLHF	TGCAGTGCTAGGTCGGGGGTCAATTCACCCCTCCACTTT